This T cell receptor beta chain was recovered during a study of blood T cell repertoires in COVID-19. As for the study in general: Acute and convalescent COVID-19 samples came from the United States, Italy and Spain. PBMCs, B-cell-depleted T cells, or T cells provided the cDNA or gDNA that made up the material.

Unmatched junction bases numbered 3, after V lost 5 bases and J lost 4 bases. Germline V CDR1 and CDR2: SNHLY, FYNNEI. The CDR3 has 13 amino acids. Authors' methods: Amplifying reference gene primers gave estimates of nucleated cell counts. The repertoire was sequenced with immunoSEQ multiplex PCR; TCRdb's copy has only in-frame clones and lacks some. V, J and clone size are those of that table, while D and trimming were read from the DNA. Of over 75,000 clones detected, 70% to 85% appear once; the ten largest clones hold about 10%. The chain combines TRBV2 with TRBJ1-2; 8 bases line up with TRBD1. The TCR sequence derives from a man in his 70s with acute or convalescent COVID-19. Sequencing was performed on peripheral blood. The CDR3 spells CASSPGQVYGYTF. The CDR3 DNA is TGTGCCAGCAGTCCGGGACAGGTCTATGGCTACACCTTC.